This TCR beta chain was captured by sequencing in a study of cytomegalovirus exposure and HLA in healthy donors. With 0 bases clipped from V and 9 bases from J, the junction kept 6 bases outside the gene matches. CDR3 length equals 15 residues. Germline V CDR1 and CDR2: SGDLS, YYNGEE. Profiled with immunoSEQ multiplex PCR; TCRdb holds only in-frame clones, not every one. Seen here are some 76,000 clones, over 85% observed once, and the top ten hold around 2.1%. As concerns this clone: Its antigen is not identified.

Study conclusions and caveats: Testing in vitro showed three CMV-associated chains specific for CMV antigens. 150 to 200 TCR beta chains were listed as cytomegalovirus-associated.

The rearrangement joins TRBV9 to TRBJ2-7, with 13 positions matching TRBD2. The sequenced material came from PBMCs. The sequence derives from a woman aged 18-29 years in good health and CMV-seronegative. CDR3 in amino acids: CASSVDGLAGAPQYF. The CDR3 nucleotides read TGTGCCAGCAGCGTAGATGGACTAGCGGGAGCCCCGCAGTACTTC. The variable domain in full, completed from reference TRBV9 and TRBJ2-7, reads DSGVTQTPKHLITATGQRVTLRCSPRSGDLSVYWYQQSLDQGLQFLIQYYNGEERAKGNILERFSAQQFPDLHSELNLSSLELGDSALYFCASSVDGLAGAPQYFGPGTRLTVT.